This TCR beta chain derives from a study of blood T cells in healthy people across ages. Study-wide points: Greater diversity and more naive CD4+ cells were seen in long-lived donors than in aged donors.

This CDR3 region has 14 residues. Germline trimming cut 3 bases from V and 3 bases from J; bases unmatched to any gene: 5. Germline V CDR1 and CDR2: ENHRY, SYGVKD. Primers used in a second PCR of roughly 7 to 11 cycles were a sample-barcoded 5' primer and a J-beta primer mix. TCRdb recomputed calls from the 5' RACE reads with MiXCR, one row per CDR3 protein. In the table there are around 1,500,000 distinct CDR3 sequences, roughly 27% of which are singletons. Notes on this clonotype: What it recognizes is unknown.

This receptor was taken from a young woman in good health. V usage is TRBV10-3 and J usage is TRBJ2-7; TRBD2 matches at 7 bases. Specimen: blood. The DNA of the CDR3 is TGTGCCATCAGTGAATTCCAGCGGGACTACGAGCAGTACTTC. Translating it yields CAISEFQRDYEQYF.